What follows are 13 T cell receptor beta chains derived from one specimen sequenced in a study of graft-versus-host responses after intestinal transplantation. Their antigens remain unidentified. Assay: immunoSEQ multiplex PCR; the TCRdb copy retains only in-frame clones and omits some. The table shows 95,000 to 110,000 clones, with about 88% occurring only once. This sample comprised unstimulated CD4+ T cells sorted from spleen or lymph node cells, obtained before intestinal transplant. The receptor set was obtained from a human donor who received an intestinal transplant.

Notes on this clone: The same CDR3 also results from other DNA sequences found in this sample. The chain employs TRBV20-1 and TRBJ2-1; D not certain. Germline CDR1 is DFQATT and CDR2 is SNEGSKA (reference sequence). This CDR3 contains 11 residues. Trimming pared 3 bases from V and 7 bases from J, leaving 7 bases between. In DNA, the CDR3 is TGCAGTGCTAGCCTAGGTAATGAGCAGTTCTTC. Translation: CSASLGNEQFF.

This clone was counted only a few times. The rearrangement uses TRBV4-2 and TRBJ2-2; 8 bases fit TRBD2. V shed 3 bases and J 9 bases; nucleotides not matched to a gene: 18. The CDR3 extends over 18 amino acids. Germline CDR1 reads LGHNA; CDR2 reads YNFKEQ. CDR3: CASSQMGRGLDSLRELFF. The CDR3 DNA is TGTGCCAGCAGCCAGATGGGAAGGGGACTAGACAGTCTCCGGGAGCTGTTTTTT.

DNA of the CDR3: TGTGCCAGCAGCTTGGCTAGGGGCACAGATACGCAGTATTTT. Amino acids: CASSLARGTDTQYF. V gene TRBV5-4 combines with J gene TRBJ2-3; no firm D call. This CDR3 is 14 amino acids long. Germline CDR1 SGHNT, CDR2 YYREEE (reference sequence). V was shortened by 0 bases and J by 1 base, with 6 bases between the two germline ends.

The V gene is TRBV10-3, the J gene TRBJ2-5, with D perhaps TRBD1 (6 bases). Trimming took 5 bases from V and 2 from J, leaving 12 bases between them. The CDR3 runs 14 residues. Germline V gene sequence: CDR1 ENHRY, CDR2 SYGVKD. CDR3 in DNA: TGTGCCATCAGTTCCGGACAGACACAAGAGACCCAGTACTTC. Its translation is CAISSGQTQETQYF.

The chain has TRBV19 and TRBJ2-2, with D perhaps assigned TRBD1 or TRBD2 (5 bases each). Germline V gene data show CDR1 as LNHDA and CDR2 as SQIVND (reference sequence). Trimming took off 5 bases at V and 1 base at J, with 17 bases between the two ends. There are 17 residues in the CDR3. CDR3 residues: CASSSWKGTENTGELFF. As DNA, the CDR3 is TGTGCCAGTAGTTCGTGGAAAGGGACCGAGAACACCGGGGAGCTGTTTTTT.

The chain links TRBV29-1 to TRBJ2-3; D gene unclear. CDR1 is SQVTM and CDR2 is ANQGSEA in the germline V gene. V lost 5 bases to trimming and J lost 3 bases, with 12 bases between them. The CDR3 covers 13 residues. The CDR3 reads CSVSGRGTDTQYF. The CDR3, as DNA: TGCAGCGTTTCCGGACGTGGGACAGATACGCAGTATTTT.

The rearrangement joins TRBV10-1 to TRBJ2-5; the D is unclear. The CDR3 spans 15 residues. Trimming left V 6 bases short and J 3 bases short, with 17 bases between. Germline V lookup: CDR1 WNHNN, CDR2 SYGVQD (reference sequence). CDR3 in DNA: TGCGCCAGCAGGCTGTCGAAAGTAAACAAAGAGACCCAGTACTTC. Its protein product is CASRLSKVNKETQYF.

J is TRBJ1-5 and V is TRBV19; the D is unclear. CDR3 length: 14 amino acids. Germline CDR1 LNHDA, CDR2 SQIVND (reference sequence). Trimming removed 5 bases from V and 1 base from J, with 9 bases in between. The CDR3 DNA is TGTGCCAGTAGTGTCCGAGCCAGCAATCAGCCCCAGCATTTT. It codes for CASSVRASNQPQHF.

The gene calls are TRBV5-1 and TRBJ2-2; D is unclear. V was clipped by 0 bases and J by 0 bases, with 6 bases between them. The germline gives CDR1 SGHRS, CDR2 YFSETQ. The CDR3 consists of 15 residues. CDR3 in amino acids: CASSLDWSNTGELFF. Here the CDR3 DNA reads TGCGCCAGCAGCTTGGATTGGTCGAACACCGGGGAGCTGTTTTTT.

V usage is TRBV21-1 and J usage is TRBJ1-1. TRBV21-1 represents a pseudogene. This CDR3 has 10 amino acids. This CDR3 reads CVGWDTEAFF. DNA for the CDR3: TGTGTTGGGTGGGACACTGAAGCTTTCTTT.

The chain uses TRBV7-9 and TRBJ1-2, with 11 bases lining up with TRBD1. V shed 7 bases and J 3 bases; nucleotides not matched to a gene: 7. Looked up from germline, CDR1 is SEHNR and CDR2 is FQNEAQ (reference sequence). CDR3 size: 15 residues. The DNA of the CDR3 is TGTGCCAGCAACGTCCCGGGACAGGGGGACTATGGCTACACCTTC. Translation: CASNVPGQGDYGYTF. The variable domain in full, with the rest retrieved from reference TRBV7-9 and TRBJ1-2, is DTGVSQNPRHKITKRGQNVTFRCDPISEHNRLYWYRQTLGQGPEFLTYFQNEAQLEKSRLLSDRFSAERPKGSFSTLEIQRTEQGDSAMYLCASNVPGQGDYGYTFGSGTRLTVV.

This chain joins TRBV4-2 and TRBJ2-3; the match to TRBD2 covers 11 bases. The ends lost 4 bases at V and 5 bases at J; junction bases unmatched: 14. Germline V lookup: CDR1 LGHNA, CDR2 YNFKEQ. CDR3 length equals 18 residues. The CDR3 is CASSLNGPASGGRDTQYF. The CDR3 nucleotides read TGTGCCAGCAGCCTCAATGGGCCGGCTAGCGGGGGGAGAGATACGCAGTATTTT.

V and J are TRBV10-1 and TRBJ2-1; no reliable D call. Germline values: CDR1 WNHNN, CDR2 SYGVQD (reference sequence). Between the trimmed V and J ends, which lost 0 bases and 8 bases, there was a span of 8 bases. The CDR3 has 13 residues. The CDR3, as DNA: TGCGCCAGCAGTGAGTCTGGACCCCATGAGCAGTTCTTC. Protein product: CASSESGPHEQFF.